The clone carrying this TCR beta chain was counted a single time. Its antigen is unidentified. The sample originates from a study of early stage breast cancer tumors. Overall study findings and caveats: Tumor and normal breast were distinguished via blood comparison in about 90% of the 16 patients. Tumors had approximately 2.4-fold higher T cell density than normal breast.

Measured with immunoSEQ multiplex PCR; TCRdb has only the in-frame clones, and not every one. The sample holds over 20,000 clones; roughly 67% are singletons and the top ten take 9.5% to 10%. The CDR3 consists of 16 residues. Germline-derived CDR1 and CDR2 are MNHEY and SMNVEV (reference sequence). V lost 3 bases and J 2 bases, leaving 17 bases between the germline ends. The specimen sequenced was breast tumor tissue. This chain connects TRBV27 to TRBJ2-7; D is perhaps TRBD2 (5 bases). The clonotype originates from a person in their sixties with breast cancer. CDR3 amino acids: CASSFHPGGTPYEQYF. CDR3 DNA: TGTGCCAGCAGTTTTCATCCAGGAGGCACCCCCTACGAGCAGTACTTC.